This is a list of T cell receptor beta chains from one sample in a study of T cell changes during pregnancy in multiple sclerosis. Only in-frame clones appear in the TCRdb table, and some are missing; sequencing was by immunoSEQ multiplex PCR. The data hold 100,000 or so clones, with under 95% observed a single time. The input for sequencing was peripheral blood, taken after pregnancy. Every receptor here comes from a female donor with multiple sclerosis, enrolled in a pregnancy study. The CDR3 runs from the conserved cysteine through the conserved F or W. The D gene is left open where the match is weak. The size field is filled for only some rows; it gives once, few, many or a size class.

j_gene,len,d_gene,v_gene,abundance,CDR3nt,CDR3aa
TRBJ1-2,13,TRBD1,TRBV19,-,TGTGCCAGTAGGGGGACAGACAACTATGGCTACACCTTC,CASRGTDNYGYTF
TRBJ2-7,13,TRBD1,TRBV28,-,TGTGCCACCCAGCCGGGACAGACCTACGAGCAGTACTTC,CATQPGQTYEQYF
TRBJ1-2,12,TRBD1,TRBV30,-,TGTGCCTGGAGTTATACAGGGGAAGGCTACACCTTC,CAWSYTGEGYTF
TRBJ2-7,19,TRBD2,TRBV7-9,once,TGTGCCAGCAGACCGAAACCGGGACTAGCGGAGGGGGCATCCTACGAGCAGTACTTC,CASRPKPGLAEGASYEQYF
TRBJ1-1,14,-,TRBV5-5,-,TGTGCCAGCAGCTTGGGGGGGGGCGACACTGAAGCTTTCTTT,CASSLGGGDTEAFF
TRBJ1-2,13,-,TRBV27,-,TGTGCCAGCAGTTTAACCGAGAACTATGGCTACACCTTC,CASSLTENYGYTF
TRBJ2-7,15,TRBD1,TRBV27,-,TGTGCCAGCAGACCAGGGACAGGGGGATCCTACGAGCAGTACTTC,CASRPGTGGSYEQYF
TRBJ2-4,15,-,TRBV28,-,TGTGCCAGCAGCCAGGGGGGCGCCAGCAAAAACATTCAGTACTTC,CASSQGGASKNIQYF
TRBJ1-2,14,-,TRBV30,-,TGTGCCTGGAGTGTAATGGGGACTTTGGATGGCTACACCTTC,CAWSVMGTLDGYTF
TRBJ1-1,16,-,TRBV11-2,-,TGTGCCAGCAGCTTAGGGGGATGGGAGGGGAACACTGAAGCTTTCTTT,CASSLGGWEGNTEAFF
TRBJ1-2,14,-,TRBV4-3,-,TGCGCCAGCAGCCAAGGTTACAGGGACTATGGCTACACCTTC,CASSQGYRDYGYTF
TRBJ1-1,15,TRBD1,TRBV6-6,-,TGTGCCAGCAGTTACTCCGGACAGGGCGCCACTGAAGCTTTCTTT,CASSYSGQGATEAFF
TRBJ1-1,14,-,TRBV11-3,-,TGTGCCAGCAGCTTAGGGCCCACAAACACTGAAGCTTTCTTT,CASSLGPTNTEAFF
TRBJ2-1,15,TRBD2,TRBV5-1,-,TGCGCCAGCAGGGTAGCGGGAGGTTCGTACAATGAGCAGTTCTTC,CASRVAGGSYNEQFF
TRBJ2-3,13,-,TRBV29-1,-,TGCAGCGTTGTCAGGGGCGCGGGAGATACGCAGTATTTT,CSVVRGAGDTQYF
TRBJ2-6,14,-,TRBV27,-,TGTGCCAGCAGTCCTAGGAGGAGGGCCAACGTCCTGACTTTC,CASSPRRRANVLTF
TRBJ1-1,13,-,TRBV10-2,once,TGCGCCAGCAGTGAAAATCGCGGGACGGAAGCTTTCTTT,CASSENRGTEAFF
TRBJ2-5,14,TRBD1,TRBV7-2,-,TGTGCCAGCAGCCTGACAGGGTCCCAAGAGACCCAGTACTTC,CASSLTGSQETQYF
TRBJ2-1,16,-,TRBV27,-,TGTGCCAGCAGTCCTTCGACATGGACACGGGACAATGAGCAGTTCTTC,CASSPSTWTRDNEQFF
TRBJ2-7,15,TRBD2,TRBV14,-,TGTGCCAGCAGCCAACAAGCGGGAGGGAGCTACGAGCAGTACTTC,CASSQQAGGSYEQYF
TRBJ2-1,19,-,TRBV10-3,-,TGTGCCATCAGTGAGTCGATTGTTCGGTCGGGGAGAATGTACAATGAGCAGTTCTTC,CAISESIVRSGRMYNEQFF
TRBJ2-7,14,TRBD2,TRBV9,-,TGTGCCAGCAGCATTGGACTAGCGGAACACGAGCAGTACTTC,CASSIGLAEHEQYF
TRBJ2-2,17,TRBD1,TRBV7-3,-,TGTGCCAGCAGCTCCCAACCCAGGGGGCTGGGTACCGGGGAGCTGTTTTTT,CASSSQPRGLGTGELFF
TRBJ2-7,14,-,TRBV4-1,-,TGCGCCAGCAGCCTACGGGACTTTACCTACGAGCAGTACTTC,CASSLRDFTYEQYF